This passage covers 25 T cell receptor beta chains from one sample sequenced in a study of T cell changes during pregnancy in multiple sclerosis. Sequencing used immunoSEQ multiplex PCR; TCRdb keeps in-frame clones, though not all of them. The sample lists around 69,000 clones, roughly 93% seen once, with roughly 1.3% in the top ten. The material sequenced was peripheral blood, taken in the third trimester of pregnancy. All receptors come from a female donor with multiple sclerosis, enrolled in a pregnancy study.

The genes are TRBV7-9 and TRBJ1-2; D is possibly TRBD1 (6 bases). V lost 4 bases and J lost 2, with 14 bases in between. There are 15 residues in the CDR3. Per germline, CDR1 SEHNR and CDR2 FQNEAQ (reference sequence). CDR3 sequence: CASSSVGQPNYGYTF. The CDR3 region has the DNA TGTGCCAGCAGCTCCGTCGGACAGCCCAACTATGGCTACACCTTC.

The chain has TRBV6-4 and TRBJ2-2; 8 bases agree with TRBD1. Germline lookup yields CDR1 MRHNA and CDR2 SNTAGT. This CDR3 spans 15 amino acids. The junction had 4 bases not matched to a gene; V was cut back by 4 bases and J by 3 bases. The CDR3 loop is CASSGQGLDTGELFF. CDR3 bases: TGTGCCAGCAGTGGACAGGGGCTGGACACCGGGGAGCTGTTTTTT.

This clone was found once. The rearrangement links TRBV7-2 to TRBJ2-6; unclear D gene. Trimming took off 2 bases at V and 0 bases at J, with 5 bases between the two ends. This CDR3 region has 15 residues. Germline V CDR1 and CDR2: SGHTA, FQGNSA. The CDR3 protein is CASSLSSSGANVLTF. CDR3 sequence (DNA): TGTGCCAGCAGCTTATCTAGCTCTGGGGCCAACGTCCTGACTTTC. Drawing the rest from reference TRBV7-2 and TRBJ2-6, the complete variable domain is GAGVSQSPSNKVTEKGKDVELRCDPISGHTALYWYRQSLGQGLEFLIYFQGNSAPDKSGLPSDRFSAERTGGSVSTLTIQRTQQEDSAVYLCASSLSSSGANVLTFGAGSRLTVL.

Only one count was recorded for this clone. The rearrangement links TRBV30 to TRBJ1-2, with D perhaps matching TRBD1 (5 bases). In germline, CDR1 is GTSNPN, CDR2 SVGIG (reference sequence). V lost 3 bases and J lost 8, with 19 bases in between. This CDR3 is 14 amino acids long. As DNA, the CDR3 is TGTGCCTGGAGCCCTCCCGGGGGTCGGAGGGGCTACACCTTC. Amino acids: CAWSPPGGRRGYTF.

This chain links TRBV5-4 with TRBJ2-3; tentatively, D is TRBD2 (7 bases). V shed 4 bases and J shed 14 bases, with 23 bases lying between them. The CDR3 extends over 14 amino acids. Per the germline V gene, CDR1 is SGHNT and CDR2 is YYREEE (reference sequence). The CDR3 DNA follows: TGTGCCAGCAGCCCCTTGCTTGGCGGGGGCCCCCCGTATTTT. Residues: CASSPLLGGGPPYF.

The table lists this clone with a few counts. V gene TRBV5-1 combines with J gene TRBJ1-4; D call uncertain. The V end was cut by 1 base, the J end by 7 bases, with 8 bases between. Germline CDR1 and CDR2: SGHRS and YFSETQ. The CDR3 sequence is 13 residues long. The CDR3 DNA sequence: TGCGCCAGCAGCTTGAGAGGGTCTGAAAAACTGTTTTTT. It encodes CASSLRGSEKLFF.

This clone was seen once. Germline and junction disagree at one end, which may indicate a read error. Additional DNA sequences in this sample encode the identical CDR3. V is TRBV30 and J is TRBJ2-5; perhaps TRBD2 as D (5 bases). Germline lookup yields CDR1 GTSNPN and CDR2 SVGIG (reference sequence). The CDR3 sequence is 13 residues long. CDR3 coding DNA: TGCGCCACTACCGGGGTAACACAAGAGACCCAGTACTTC. It codes for CATTGVTQETQYF.

The chain employs TRBV7-3 and TRBJ1-2; D might be TRBD1 (6 bases). Trimming stripped 5 bases from V and 2 bases from J, with 9 bases between. Germline V gene sequence: CDR1 SGHTA, CDR2 FQGTGA. This CDR3 has 13 residues. The CDR3 reads CASSPDRNYGYTF. DNA for the CDR3: TGTGCCAGCAGCCCAGACAGGAACTATGGCTACACCTTC.

The V and J genes are TRBV19 and TRBJ2-5; 9 bases align to TRBD1. V lost 1 base, J lost 2 bases, and 5 bases stayed unmatched. The CDR3 consists of 16 residues. The germline V gene has CDR1 LNHDA and CDR2 SQIVND (reference sequence). CDR3 protein: CASSIGADRGQETQYF. The CDR3 DNA reads as TGTGCCAGTAGTATAGGAGCTGACAGGGGGCAAGAGACCCAGTACTTC.

The chain links TRBV6-5 to TRBJ1-6; a possible D gene is TRBD1 (6 bases). V shed 6 bases and J shed 7 bases, with 13 bases lying between them. The CDR3 is made up of 14 amino acids. The V gene's germline CDR1 is MNHEY and CDR2 SVGAGI. The DNA of the CDR3 is TGTGCCAGCAGCCGACAGGTTCTAAATTCACCCCTCCACTTT. Protein: CASSRQVLNSPLHF.

J is TRBJ2-5 and V is TRBV11-2; TRBD1 is a possible D gene (5 bases). The CDR3 extends over 13 amino acids. The germline V gene encodes CDR1 SGHAT and CDR2 FQNNGV. Trimming left V 5 bases short and J 5 bases short, with 12 bases between. The CDR3 DNA reads TGTGCCAGCAGCCGACAGACCGACGAGACCCAGTACTTC. As protein: CASSRQTDETQYF.

The chain has TRBV9 and TRBJ2-5, with 15 bases lining up with TRBD2. V trimming: 3 bases; J trimming: 4 bases; junction bases outside the gene matches: 1. Germline V lookup: CDR1 SGDLS, CDR2 YYNGEE. The length of the CDR3 is 15 residues. CDR3 sequence reads: CASSGGLAGGETQYF. The CDR3 bases are TGTGCCAGCAGCGGGGGACTAGCGGGGGGAGAGACCCAGTACTTC.

This sequence joins TRBV6-1 and TRBJ1-4, with D perhaps matching TRBD1 (5 bases). V lost 6 bases and J lost 5, with 13 bases in between. CDR1 and CDR2 from the germline V gene are MNHNS and SASEGT. The CDR3 is 14 amino acids. As DNA, the CDR3 is TGTGCCAGCAGATCCGGGGGGGAGAATGAAAAACTGTTTTTT. Its translation is CASRSGGENEKLFF.

The V and J genes are TRBV9 and TRBJ2-3; 9 positions agree with TRBD2. With V trimmed by 0 bases and J by 7 bases, 6 bases remained unmatched. The CDR3 consists of 15 residues. Per germline, CDR1 SGDLS and CDR2 YYNGEE. CDR3 nucleotide sequence: TGTGCCAGCAGCGTAGCTAGCGGGGAGTCCTATACGCAGTATTTT. Protein product: CASSVASGESYTQYF.

This rearrangement joins TRBV19 to TRBJ2-3; D perhaps matches TRBD2 (6 bases). V lost 7 bases and J 6 bases, leaving 20 bases between the germline ends. The germline V gene encodes CDR1 LNHDA and CDR2 SQIVND (reference sequence). This CDR3 spans 15 amino acids. Here the CDR3 DNA reads TGTGCCAGTATAGCCGAGGCGGGGATAGCGGATACGCAGTATTTT. It codes for CASIAEAGIADTQYF.

V gene TRBV7-2 combines with J gene TRBJ2-5; TRBD2 might be the D (6 bases). CDR3 length: 14 residues. Germline assignment: CDR1 SGHTA and CDR2 FQGNSA. V gave up 4 bases and J gave up 4 bases, with 13 bases separating them. In nucleotides, the CDR3 is TGTGCCAGCAGCTATAACCTGGGAGGAGAGACCCAGTACTTC. Protein product: CASSYNLGGETQYF.

This clone was picked up one time. V usage is TRBV7-9 and J usage is TRBJ1-4; D is undetermined. V shed 7 bases and J shed 0 bases, with 9 bases lying between them. Germline-derived CDR1 and CDR2 are SEHNR and FQNEAQ (reference sequence). This CDR3 spans 14 amino acids. The CDR3 reads CASTIQATNEKLFF. The CDR3 DNA is TGTGCCAGCACCATACAAGCAACTAATGAAAAACTGTTTTTT. Full variable domain (outside the CDR3, taken from reference TRBV7-9 and TRBJ1-4): DTGVSQNPRHKITKRGQNVTFRCDPISEHNRLYWYRQTLGQGPEFLTYFQNEAQLEKSRLLSDRFSAERPKGSFSTLEIQRTEQGDSAMYLCASTIQATNEKLFFGSGTQLSVL.

The rearrangement links TRBV4-1 to TRBJ2-1, with 10 bases lining up with TRBD2. This CDR3 is 15 amino acids long. V shed 5 bases, J shed 14 bases, and the junction held 15 bases outside the gene matches. CDR1 and CDR2 from the germline V gene are MGHRA and YSYEKL. The CDR3 nucleotides are TGCGCCAGCAGCGGTGTAACTAGCGGGGTCCGGTATGAGTTCTTC. This sequence encodes CASSGVTSGVRYEFF.

This sequence joins TRBV6-5 and TRBJ2-3, with TRBD1 matching over 12 bases. The CDR3 has 16 amino acids. The trim removed 1 base at V and 5 bases at J, leaving 4 bases unmatched. Germline V lookup: CDR1 MNHEY, CDR2 SVGAGI. CDR3 sequence reads: CASSYFRDRGQDTQYF. The CDR3 DNA sequence: TGTGCCAGCAGTTACTTCCGGGACAGGGGGCAAGATACGCAGTATTTT.

This clone was picked up one time. The V gene is TRBV10-3, the J gene TRBJ1-1, with TRBD1 as a possible D gene (6 bases). Germline CDR1 ENHRY, CDR2 SYGVKD. Between the trimmed V and J ends, which lost 6 bases and 1 base, there was a span of 9 bases. This CDR3 comprises 13 residues. The CDR3 spells CAIRGHQNTEAFF. CDR3 nucleotide sequence: TGTGCCATCAGGGGACACCAGAACACTGAAGCTTTCTTT.

The chain employs TRBV2 and TRBJ1-5, with D unclear. This CDR3 is built from 13 residues. Germline values: CDR1 SNHLY, CDR2 FYNNEI. Trimming stripped 5 bases from V and 4 bases from J, with 9 bases between. The CDR3 nucleotides read TGTGCCAGCAGTCCCCAGATAAATCAGCCCCAGCATTTT. Amino acid sequence: CASSPQINQPQHF.

The V gene is TRBV7-2, the J gene TRBJ2-7; the match to TRBD2 covers 7 bases. After removal of 4 bases from V and 2 bases from J, the junction contained 8 bases not matched to a gene. The CDR3 has 15 amino acids. Germline-derived CDR1 and CDR2 are SGHTA and FQGNSA. The CDR3 spells CASSSHSAGAYEQYF. The CDR3, as DNA: TGTGCCAGCAGCTCCCATTCCGCGGGAGCCTACGAGCAGTACTTC. The whole variable domain, filled in from reference TRBV7-2 and TRBJ2-7, reads GAGVSQSPSNKVTEKGKDVELRCDPISGHTALYWYRQSLGQGLEFLIYFQGNSAPDKSGLPSDRFSAERTGGSVSTLTIQRTQQEDSAVYLCASSSHSAGAYEQYFGPGTRLTVT.

The chain recombines TRBV7-3 with TRBJ2-7; TRBD1 agrees at 8 bases. The CDR3 totals 20 residues. After removal of 5 bases from V and 4 bases from J, the junction contained 25 bases not matched to a gene. CDR1 SGHTA and CDR2 FQGTGA come from the germline V gene. CDR3: CASSQDRGFSGQVWEYEQYF. DNA for the CDR3: TGTGCCAGCAGCCAAGACCGAGGGTTTTCGGGACAGGTGTGGGAATACGAGCAGTACTTC.

The chain is built from TRBV7-2 and TRBJ2-3; D remains ambiguous. V gave up 2 bases and J gave up 2 bases, with 5 bases separating them. This CDR3 comprises 13 residues. CDR1 SGHTA and CDR2 FQGNSA come from the germline V gene. The CDR3 nucleotides read TGTGCCAGCAGCTTATCTGTCACAGATACGCAGTATTTT. Translating it yields CASSLSVTDTQYF.

The gene calls are TRBV4-3 and TRBJ2-1, with a possible D match to TRBD1 (6 bases). This CDR3 is 12 amino acids long. Germline V gives CDR1 LGHNA, CDR2 YSLEER. The V gene lost 6 bases and the J gene lost 9 bases, with 12 bases spanning the gap. The CDR3 protein is CASSSGQTEQFF. The CDR3 DNA reads TGCGCCAGCAGTTCCGGACAGACTGAGCAGTTCTTC.